This T cell receptor (beta chain) was observed in a study of T cell repertoires in cytomegalovirus infection. In the study overall: It was the public TCR beta signatures that indicated both CMV infection and matching HLA type.

A single count supports this clonotype. Its cognate antigen is unknown. V lost 3 bases and J 8 bases, leaving 13 bases between the germline ends. The CDR3 covers 14 residues. Germline loops: CDR1 ENHRY, CDR2 SYGVKD. TCRdb itself ran the reads through MiXCR, one entry per CDR3 protein. The data contain about 740,000 distinct CDR3 sequences, roughly a third of them seen just once; the ten biggest clones take up roughly 2.8%. Study-wide points: Ex vivo, HLA-C-restricted CMV-specific TCR beta clonotypes prevailed over the rest of the response. Totalled public TCR beta family frequency picked out people who carried CMV plus the relevant HLA.

The sequencing input was PBMCs. The V and J genes are TRBV10-3 and TRBJ1-4, with D perhaps matching TRBD1 (6 bases). The sequence was obtained from a human donor in good health (CMV status not recorded). Some clones in this sample may be carry-over from other donors' samples. CDR3 residues: CAISEGQNKEKLFF. The CDR3 nucleotides are TGTGCCATCAGTGAAGGACAGAACAAGGAAAAACTGTTTTTT.